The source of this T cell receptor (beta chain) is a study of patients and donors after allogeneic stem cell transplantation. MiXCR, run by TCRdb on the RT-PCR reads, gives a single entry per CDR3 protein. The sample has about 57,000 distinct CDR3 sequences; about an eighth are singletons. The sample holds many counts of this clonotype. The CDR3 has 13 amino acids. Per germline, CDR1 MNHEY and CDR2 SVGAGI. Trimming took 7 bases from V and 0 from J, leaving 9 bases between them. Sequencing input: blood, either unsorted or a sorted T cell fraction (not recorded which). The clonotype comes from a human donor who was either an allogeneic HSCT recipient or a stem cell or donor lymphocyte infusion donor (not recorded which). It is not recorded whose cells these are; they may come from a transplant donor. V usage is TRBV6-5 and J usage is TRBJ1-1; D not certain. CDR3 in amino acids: CASTPLMNTEAFF. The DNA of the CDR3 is TGTGCCAGCACCCCCCTCATGAACACTGAAGCTTTCTTT.